These 7 T cell receptor beta chains share one sample of origin, sequenced in a study of cytomegalovirus exposure and HLA in healthy donors. The PCR was carried out with 60 Vbeta primers and 13 Jbeta primers. Sequencing used immunoSEQ multiplex PCR; TCRdb keeps in-frame clones, though not all of them. The table has approximately 180,000 clones, around 83% seen once. The sequenced material came from PBMCs. These receptors all stem from a young woman in good health and CMV-seronegative.

As for this clone: Other DNA variants within this sample encode the same CDR3. This sequence joins TRBV9 and TRBJ1-2; TRBD1 might be the D (5 bases). Trimming pared 0 bases from V and 4 bases from J, leaving 7 bases between. Germline values: CDR1 SGDLS, CDR2 YYNGEE. The CDR3 is 13 residues long. CDR3 sequence: CASSVGGSYGYTF. In nucleotides, the CDR3 is TGTGCCAGCAGCGTAGGGGGCAGCTATGGCTACACCTTC.

This clone was seen a few times. CDR3 coding DNA: TGTGCCAGCAGTTTCCTAGCGGGAGTCCACGAGCAGTACTTC. Protein: CASSFLAGVHEQYF. This chain joins TRBV6-6 and TRBJ2-7, with 10 bases aligning to TRBD2. Germline V gives CDR1 MNHNY, CDR2 SVGAGI (reference sequence). This CDR3 is 14 amino acids long. The ends lost 4 bases at V and 5 bases at J; junction bases unmatched: 5.

This clone turned up a few times. The chain recombines TRBV5-6 with TRBJ2-7, with TRBD2 identical over 10 bases. Trimming took 5 bases from V and 6 from J; bases not matched to a gene: 5. The CDR3 sequence is 13 residues long. Germline CDR1 is SGHDT and CDR2 is YYEEEE. CDR3 protein: CASRLAGASEQYF. The CDR3 DNA sequence: TGTGCCAGCAGGCTAGCGGGAGCCAGCGAGCAGTACTTC.

The chain couples TRBV2 to TRBJ2-5; weak D call: TRBD2 (6 bases). Germline CDR1 and CDR2: SNHLY and FYNNEI. V shed 4 bases and J shed 5 bases, with 17 bases lying between them. The CDR3 is 15 amino acids. As DNA, the CDR3 is TGTGCCAGCAGTGGGAACGCCGGAGGGGCCGAGACCCAGTACTTC. It specifies CASSGNAGGAETQYF.

This sequence joins TRBV4-3 and TRBJ2-1, with no clear D. The germline V gene has CDR1 LGHNA and CDR2 YSLEER. This CDR3 comprises 13 residues. V gave up 1 base and J gave up 4 bases, with 5 bases separating them. The CDR3 DNA is TGCGCCAGCAGCCAAGCCCGTTACAATGAGCAGTTCTTC. Translated: CASSQARYNEQFF.

The chain uses TRBV5-4 and TRBJ2-7, with a possible D match to TRBD2 (6 bases). This CDR3 has 14 residues. With 0 bases removed from V and 3 bases from J, the gap between germline ends came to 10 bases. Per the germline V gene, CDR1 is SGHNT and CDR2 is YYREEE (reference sequence). This chain's CDR3 is CASSLVRGGYEQYF. The CDR3 nucleotides read TGTGCCAGCAGCTTGGTTAGGGGAGGCTACGAGCAGTACTTC.

V usage is TRBV7-6 and J usage is TRBJ2-7; 7 bases fit TRBD2. The CDR3 is 17 amino acids. V was pared by 5 bases and J by 2 bases, with 15 bases of the junction left unmatched. The V gene's germline CDR1 is SGHVS and CDR2 FNYEAQ. The DNA of the CDR3 is TGTGCCAGCAGCCGAAGACGGGGTAGGCGGGAGACCTACGAGCAGTACGTC. Protein sequence: CASSRRRGRRETYEQYV.